These 14 T cell receptor beta chains share one sample of origin, sequenced in a study of blood T cells in healthy people across ages. Primers used in a second PCR of about 7 to 12 cycles were a sample-barcoded 5' primer and a J-beta primer mix. TCRdb re-derived calls from the 5' RACE reads in MiXCR, one entry per CDR3 protein. The profile shows just over 800,000 distinct CDR3 sequences, 62% of them singletons. The specimen was blood. All receptors derive from a man aged 30 to 39 in good health.

V usage is TRBV4-2 and J usage is TRBJ2-3; the match to TRBD2 covers 10 bases. CDR3 length: 16 amino acids. The V gene's germline CDR1 is LGHNA and CDR2 YNFKEQ. V lost 2 bases, J lost 5 bases, and 7 bases stayed unmatched. The CDR3 nucleotides read TGTGCCAGCAGCCAACAAGGGACTAGCGTGGAAGATACGCAGTATTTT. Encoded protein: CASSQQGTSVEDTQYF.

The gene calls are TRBV27 and TRBJ1-2, with D unclear. The CDR3 totals 13 residues. Germline-derived CDR1 and CDR2 are MNHEY and SMNVEV (reference sequence). V was pared by 10 bases and J by 4 bases, with 16 bases between. The CDR3 coding sequence is TGTGCCACAAAATCGACGACACCCTATGGCTACACCTTC. This sequence encodes CATKSTTPYGYTF.

The chain uses TRBV7-9 and TRBJ2-7; the match to TRBD1 covers 11 bases. CDR1 and CDR2 (germline): SEHNR, FQNEAQ (reference sequence). J lost 6 bases, V lost 5 bases, and 9 bases had no gene match. The CDR3 totals 15 residues. The CDR3, as DNA: TGTGCCAGCAGCCAAGGACAGGGGGCTTGGTCCGAGCAGTACTTC. This encodes CASSQGQGAWSEQYF.

This clonotype was recorded once. The chain couples TRBV5-4 to TRBJ1-4, with D maybe TRBD1 (6 bases). The CDR3 contains 15 residues. Between the trimmed V and J ends, which lost 1 base and 7 bases, there was a span of 14 bases. Germline V CDR1 and CDR2: SGHNT, YYREEE (reference sequence). The DNA for the CDR3 is TGTGCCAGCAGCTTGTCTGGGGGCGCGAGTGAAAAACTGTTTTTT. Its translation: CASSLSGGASEKLFF.

A few counts support this clonotype. The genes are TRBV27 and TRBJ2-7; a weak D match, TRBD2 (7 bases). This CDR3 comprises 15 residues. The germline gives CDR1 MNHEY, CDR2 SMNVEV (reference sequence). V was clipped by 7 bases and J by 2 bases, with 18 bases between them. CDR3 amino acids: CASTKGGEGTYEQYF. CDR3 DNA: TGTGCCAGCACCAAGGGGGGGGAAGGGACCTACGAGCAGTACTTC.

V and J are TRBV12-3 or TRBV12-4 and TRBJ1-2; 8 positions agree with TRBD1. Germline trimming cut 1 base from V and 5 bases from J; bases unmatched to any gene: 9. CDR3 length: 16 amino acids. Here the CDR3 reads CASSLDGRGQRYGYTF. CDR3 in DNA: TGTGCCAGCAGTTTAGATGGCAGGGGGCAACGGTATGGCTACACCTTC.

V usage is TRBV20-1 and J usage is TRBJ2-5; D is ambiguous. Germline V gives CDR1 DFQATT, CDR2 SNEGSKA (reference sequence). The CDR3 sequence is 15 residues long. Deletions cut 0 bases from V and 1 base from J, with 12 bases between. CDR3 sequence reads: CSARDHARSQETQYF. CDR3 nucleotide sequence: TGCAGTGCTAGAGATCATGCGAGATCCCAAGAGACCCAGTACTTC.

This chain links TRBV7-2 with TRBJ2-3, with D possibly being TRBD2 (6 bases). The CDR3 sequence is 16 residues long. Germline-derived CDR1 and CDR2 are SGHTA and FQGNSA. V gave up 1 base and J gave up 0 bases, with 11 bases separating them. The CDR3 nucleotides read TGTGCCAGCAGCTTAGGCGGGACGCCAAGCACAGATACGCAGTATTTT. Translating it yields CASSLGGTPSTDTQYF.

J is TRBJ2-1 and V is TRBV11-1, with D perhaps matching TRBD1 (6 bases). CDR1 is SGHAT and CDR2 is FQDESV in the germline V gene (reference sequence). V was pared by 0 bases and J by 5 bases, with 23 bases between. This CDR3 contains 19 residues. The CDR3, as DNA: TGTGCCAGCAGCTTAGCCTCCCGGGCAGGGGCCTGGTCCCACAATGAGCAGTTCTTC. It is translated as CASSLASRAGAWSHNEQFF.

This clonotype was seen once. This chain joins TRBV12-3 or TRBV12-4 and TRBJ2-1; no clear D. CDR3 length: 14 residues. The V gene lost 6 bases and the J gene lost 8 bases, with 17 bases spanning the gap. CDR3 in DNA: TGTGCCAGCAGACCTTGGGATGCGTGGGATGAGCAGTTCTTC. It codes for CASRPWDAWDEQFF.

J is TRBJ2-7 and V is TRBV6-5; perhaps TRBD2 as D (6 bases). This CDR3 comprises 14 residues. V gave up 6 bases and J gave up 3 bases, with 15 bases separating them. Germline CDR1 is MNHEY and CDR2 is SVGAGI. The CDR3 is CASSPWAGFYEQYF. The CDR3 coding sequence is TGTGCCAGCAGCCCTTGGGCGGGGTTCTACGAGCAGTACTTC.

This chain links TRBV14 with TRBJ1-2, with D tentatively TRBD1 (5 bases). Germline V gene data show CDR1 as SGHDN and CDR2 as FVKESK. V gave up 3 bases and J gave up 5 bases, with 16 bases separating them. The CDR3 totals 15 residues. CDR3 in DNA: TGTGCCAGCAGCCAGGGACGGGGACGTAATTATGGCTACACCTTC. It specifies CASSQGRGRNYGYTF.

The chain links TRBV11-1 to TRBJ2-3, with TRBD1 as a possible D gene (5 bases). CDR1 and CDR2 (germline): SGHAT, FQDESV (reference sequence). CDR3 length: 16 amino acids. The V and J ends lost 2 bases and 0 bases respectively, with 12 bases between them. The DNA of the CDR3 is TGTGCCAGCAGCTTACGAGGACACTCTAGCACAGATACGCAGTATTTT. Translating gives CASSLRGHSSTDTQYF. Complete variable domain (other parts from reference TRBV11-1 and TRBJ2-3): EAEVAQSPRYKITEKSQAVAFWCDPISGHATLYWYRQILGQGPELLVQFQDESVVDDSQLPKDRFSAERLKGVDSTLKIQPAELGDSAMYLCASSLRGHSSTDTQYFGPGTRLTVL.

This rearrangement joins TRBV14 to TRBJ2-7, with 8 bases aligning to TRBD1. Germline trimming cut 0 bases from V and 3 bases from J; bases unmatched to any gene: 4. Looked up from germline, CDR1 is SGHDN and CDR2 is FVKESK. CDR3 length equals 15 residues. CDR3 sequence (DNA): TGTGCCAGCAGCCAAGACGGGACAGGACTCTACGAGCAGTACTTC. Translation: CASSQDGTGLYEQYF.